This T cell receptor (beta chain) was documented in a study of PD-1 blockade in classical Hodgkin lymphoma. Study-wide findings and caveats: Only CD4+ TCR diversity, not CD8+, had risen significantly by C4D1. As was reported, newly diagnosed patients showed lower baseline TCR diversity than healthy donors did.

Time point in this sample: cycle 4 day 1 (C4D1), after more than five weeks of nivolumab. Every patient relapsed after autologous stem cell transplantation, and brentuximab vedotin exposure varied. Thawed PBMCs were the source of CD4+ T cells, purified by magnetic negative selection. In regard to this clone: Its antigen remains unknown. One end of the junction is discordant with germline, which a read error may explain.

The CDR3 is 11 residues long. CDR1 SGHRS and CDR2 YFSETQ come from the germline V gene. Using immunoSEQ multiplex PCR, the repertoire was profiled, and TCRdb retains in-frame clones only, with some absent. The repertoire holds about 27,000 clones, with more than 80% as singletons. The clonotype was recovered from a human donor with classical Hodgkin lymphoma. The rearrangement uses TRBV5-1 and TRBJ2-1, with no clear D. The material sequenced was CD4+ T cells from blood, taken before the fourth cycle of nivolumab. This chain's CDR3 is CASSRSNQQFF. As DNA, the CDR3 is TGCGCCAGTTCTAGAAGCAATCAGCAGTTCTTC.